Below, 18 T cell receptor beta chains from the same sample are listed, as sequenced in a study of CD8 T cells in Susac syndrome. Reverse transcription of roughly 0.5 to 1 ug RNA was performed with random hexamers. TCRdb re-called the immunoSEQ multiplex PCR reads through MiXCR, storing one row per CDR3 protein. The sample yields some 140,000 distinct CDR3 sequences, roughly 94% seen once. The sample comprised CD8+ T cells from PBMCs. Receptor source: a human donor with Susac syndrome.

The chain carries TRBV20-1 and TRBJ2-3; TRBD2 aligns across 10 bases. The CDR3 loop spans 15 amino acids. The V gene end was trimmed by 3 bases and the J gene end by 4 bases; junction bases not matched to a gene: 7. The germline CDR1 and CDR2 sequences are DFQATT and SNEGSKA (reference sequence). DNA for the CDR3: TGCAGTGCTAGTCCGGGACTAGCGATCGCAGATACGCAGTATTTT. This codes for CSASPGLAIADTQYF.

The chain recombines TRBV6-6 with TRBJ2-5, with D possibly being TRBD2 (5 bases). The germline V gene has CDR1 MNHNY and CDR2 SVGAGI (reference sequence). V was pared by 0 bases and J by 4 bases, with 12 bases between. This CDR3 region has 15 residues. CDR3 protein: CASSYSTSFPETQYF. The CDR3 nucleotides are TGTGCCAGCAGTTACTCTACTAGTTTCCCAGAGACCCAGTACTTC.

The rearrangement joins TRBV29-1 to TRBJ2-2, with D unresolved. V gave up 5 bases and J gave up 4 bases, with 14 bases separating them. Germline lookup yields CDR1 SQVTM and CDR2 ANQGSEA. The CDR3 is made up of 14 amino acids. The CDR3 bases are TGCAGCGTTCCGGCGGAACCGGGCACCGGGGAGCTGTTTTTT. As protein: CSVPAEPGTGELFF.

The genes are TRBV9 and TRBJ1-1; tentative D call: TRBD1 (6 bases). The germline V gene has CDR1 SGDLS and CDR2 YYNGEE. Trimming took 2 bases from V and 4 from J, leaving 15 bases between them. The CDR3 spans 15 residues. CDR3 in DNA: TGTGCCAGCAGCGTTCTAGAGGGGGGAGTCACTGAAGCTTTCTTT. It codes for CASSVLEGGVTEAFF. Looking up the rest from reference TRBV9 and TRBJ1-1 gives the full variable domain: DSGVTQTPKHLITATGQRVTLRCSPRSGDLSVYWYQQSLDQGLQFLIQYYNGEERAKGNILERFSAQQFPDLHSELNLSSLELGDSALYFCASSVLEGGVTEAFFGQGTRLTVV.

This clonotype appeared a single time. The genes are TRBV5-8 and TRBJ1-2; D unclear. This CDR3 is built from 13 residues. V was pared by 2 bases and J by 4 bases, with 9 bases between. Per the germline V gene, CDR1 is SGHTS and CDR2 is YDEGEE. This chain's CDR3 is CASSFGSFYGYTF. The DNA for the CDR3 is TGTGCCAGCAGCTTCGGCAGCTTCTATGGCTACACCTTC.

The V gene is TRBV12-3 or TRBV12-4, the J gene TRBJ1-3; the D gene is possibly TRBD1 (5 bases). The CDR3 consists of 15 residues. V lost 6 bases, J lost 0 bases, and 12 bases lay in between. Here the CDR3 reads CASSSGGYSGNTIYF. The CDR3 nucleotides read TGTGCCAGCAGCTCGGGGGGATACTCTGGAAACACCATATATTTT.

The V gene is TRBV9, the J gene TRBJ2-7; D may be TRBD2 (6 bases). In germline, CDR1 is SGDLS, CDR2 YYNGEE. The CDR3 sequence is 13 residues long. V lost 0 bases to trimming and J lost 5 bases, with 9 bases between them. The CDR3 here is CASSVGGDHEQYF. Here the CDR3 DNA reads TGTGCCAGCAGCGTAGGGGGGGATCACGAGCAGTACTTC.

This sequence joins TRBV6-6 and TRBJ2-3; possible D gene TRBD1, 5 bases. Trimming cost V 4 bases and J 3 bases, with 11 bases left between them. Looked up from germline, CDR1 is MNHNY and CDR2 is SVGAGI (reference sequence). The CDR3 has 14 amino acids. Written as DNA, the CDR3 is TGTGCCAGCAGTTGGGGCGGTCGAACAGATACGCAGTATTTT. Its translation: CASSWGGRTDTQYF.

This chain joins TRBV15 and TRBJ2-7; 9 nucleotides agree with TRBD1. V was clipped by 2 bases and J by 4 bases; unmatched bases: 6. Germline V lookup: CDR1 LNHNV, CDR2 YYDKDF (reference sequence). The CDR3 spans 15 residues. The CDR3 DNA sequence: TGTGCCACCAGCAGACCCGGGACAGGGATTTACGAGCAGTACTTC. Residues: CATSRPGTGIYEQYF. Full variable domain (missing parts from reference TRBV15 and TRBJ2-7): DAMVIQNPRYQVTQFGKPVTLSCSQTLNHNVMYWYQQKSSQAPKLLFHYYDKDFNNEADTPDNFQSRRPNTSFCFLDIRSPGLGDTAMYLCATSRPGTGIYEQYFGPGTRLTVT.

The chain combines TRBV7-8 with TRBJ1-2; weak D call: TRBD1 (5 bases). This CDR3 region has 13 residues. Germline V lookup: CDR1 SGHVS, CDR2 FQNEAQ. V was cut by 5 bases and J by 4 bases, with 11 bases left in between. DNA for the CDR3: TGTGCCAGCAGCCGGGACGAAGTCTATGGCTACACCTTC. Amino acid sequence: CASSRDEVYGYTF.

This chain connects TRBV15 to TRBJ2-1; weak D call: TRBD2 (5 bases). V lost 3 bases and J lost 9, with 15 bases in between. This CDR3 has 14 residues. Germline CDR1 and CDR2: LNHNV and YYDKDF (reference sequence). CDR3 coding DNA: TGTGCCACCAGCAGGTTACTAGGTCTGGTTGAGCAGTTCTTC. Translation: CATSRLLGLVEQFF.

The V call is TRBV25-1, the J call TRBJ2-3, with D possibly TRBD2 on 6 matching bases. Germline loops: CDR1 MGHDK, CDR2 SYGVNS. The V end lost 0 bases, the J end lost 2 bases, and 9 bases lay between the germline ends. The CDR3 has 15 amino acids. CDR3 sequence reads: CASSEYEGLTDTQYF. The CDR3 region has the DNA TGTGCCAGCAGTGAATATGAGGGACTCACAGATACGCAGTATTTT.

This sequence joins TRBV21-1 and TRBJ2-7; the D call in the table, TRBD2, was not verified against the DNA. TRBV21-1 is tagged as a pseudogene. The CDR3 covers 15 residues. The CDR3 coding sequence is TGTGCCAGCAGCAAAGGAAGTGAGCGGGAATACGAGCAGTACTTC. Protein product: CASSKGSEREYEQYF.

CDR3 residues: CASSLDQQLMKETQYF. The CDR3 nucleotides are TGTGCCAGCAGCTTAGATCAACAGCTAATGAAAGAGACCCAGTACTTC. The chain couples TRBV11-2 to TRBJ2-5; D unresolved. The CDR3 is 16 residues long. The germline gives CDR1 SGHAT, CDR2 FQNNGV. The ends were cut back, 0 bases at V and 3 bases at J, with 14 bases in the middle.

The count of this clonotype is one. This chain uses TRBV29-1 with TRBJ2-7; TRBD2 aligns across 10 bases. Trimming cost V 7 bases and J 0 bases; bases outside gene matches: 18. This CDR3 contains 18 residues. CDR1 is SQVTM, CDR2 ANQGSEA, per germline. CDR3 sequence reads: CSALLPGGLAGASYEQYF. For the CDR3, the DNA is TGCAGCGCACTCCTCCCCGGTGGGCTAGCGGGAGCCTCCTACGAGCAGTACTTC.

V is TRBV5-1 and J is TRBJ2-1; a possible D gene is TRBD2 (6 bases). Per germline, CDR1 SGHRS and CDR2 YFSETQ. This CDR3 has 15 residues. Deletions cut 0 bases from V and 7 bases from J, with 14 bases between. CDR3 bases: TGCGCCAGCAGCTTGGGCGGGATGGAGGATAATGAGCAGTTCTTC. This codes for CASSLGGMEDNEQFF.

The genes are TRBV9 and TRBJ2-5; D is possibly TRBD1 or TRBD2 (7 bases each). Trimming took 3 bases from V and 2 from J, leaving 11 bases between them. CDR1 is SGDLS, CDR2 YYNGEE, per germline. This CDR3 is 14 amino acids long. CDR3 sequence: CASSAGGVQETQYF. The CDR3 DNA is TGTGCCAGCAGCGCAGGGGGGGTACAAGAGACCCAGTACTTC.

V is TRBV29-1 and J is TRBJ2-3; a weak D match, TRBD2 (6 bases). This CDR3 has 15 residues. Trimming cost V 3 bases and J 5 bases, with 18 bases left between them. Germline loops: CDR1 SQVTM, CDR2 ANQGSEA. The CDR3 reads CSVELGGGPEDTQYF. The CDR3 bases are TGCAGCGTTGAGTTGGGAGGCGGCCCGGAAGATACGCAGTATTTT.